The 25 T cell receptor beta chains below come from one sample, sequenced in a study of cytomegalovirus exposure and HLA in healthy donors (dated by TCRdb to about 2017). The library was generated by the immunoSEQ multiplex PCR assay. For the multiplex PCR, a mixture combining 60 forward primers for TCR Vbeta segments and 13 reverse primers for TCR Jbeta segments was used. Imported from immuneACCESS, the table was reduced by TCRdb to in-frame sequences with V and J called. These copies leave out some clones; in studies compared against another copy, an unresolved V gene accounts for under half, and the cause of the remainder is not known. The sample table holds about 160,000 clones, of which 65% to 85% were seen once. The top ten hold around 4.4% of the sample. The specimen was PBMCs. These receptors originate from a woman in her forties or fifties in good health and CMV-seropositive.

The V and J genes are TRBV15 and TRBJ1-5, with 8 bases aligning to TRBD1. The V segment lost 4 bases and the J segment 7 bases; nucleotides outside the gene matches: 6. The germline V gene encodes CDR1 LNHNV and CDR2 YYDKDF (reference sequence). There are 14 residues in the CDR3. CDR3 protein: CATSKTGVGQPQHF. Here the CDR3 DNA reads TGTGCCACCAGCAAGACAGGGGTGGGACAGCCCCAGCATTTT.

The chain couples TRBV4-3 to TRBJ1-5; TRBD1 matches 8 bases. Germline-derived CDR1 and CDR2 are LGHNA and YSLEER. V lost 3 bases to trimming and J lost 5 bases; unmatched junction nucleotides: 0. CDR3 length: 13 residues. The CDR3 loop is CASSQDRDQPQHF. As DNA, the CDR3 is TGCGCCAGCAGCCAGGACAGGGATCAGCCCCAGCATTTT.

CDR3 in amino acids: CASRGGLAGYTDTQYF. The CDR3 DNA sequence: TGTGCCAGCCGCGGGGGACTAGCGGGTTACACAGATACGCAGTATTTT. This chain links TRBV21-1 with TRBJ2-3; TRBD2, the D gene given by the table, was not confirmed from the DNA. TRBV21-1 is designated a pseudogene. The CDR3 extends over 16 amino acids.

This chain links TRBV7-3 with TRBJ1-1; 8 bases map to TRBD1. CDR1 and CDR2 (germline): SGHTA, FQGTGA. The CDR3 loop spans 14 amino acids. Trimming removed 8 bases from V and 4 bases from J; junction bases left unmatched: 9. This CDR3 is CASSQGTGGTEAFF. The CDR3 DNA reads as TGTGCCAGCTCCCAAGGCACAGGGGGCACTGAAGCTTTCTTT.

The rearrangement uses TRBV6-6 and TRBJ2-7; the match to TRBD1 covers 9 bases. The germline V gene has CDR1 MNHNY and CDR2 SVGAGI (reference sequence). CDR3 length equals 14 residues. V shed 6 bases and J 6 bases; nucleotides not matched to a gene: 9. This CDR3 is CASSQRIQGAEQYF. The CDR3 DNA is TGTGCCAGCAGCCAACGAATACAGGGGGCCGAGCAGTACTTC.

The chain links TRBV19 to TRBJ2-2, with a possible D match to TRBD2 (5 bases). V lost 5 bases and J 4 bases, leaving 14 bases between the germline ends. Germline CDR1 reads LNHDA; CDR2 reads SQIVND (reference sequence). This CDR3 is built from 15 residues. The CDR3: CASSPEGQFTGELFF. The CDR3 DNA is TGTGCCAGTAGTCCCGAGGGTCAGTTCACCGGGGAGCTGTTTTTT. The full variable domain, with the rest looked up from reference TRBV19 and TRBJ2-2, is DGGITQSPKYLFRKEGQNVTLSCEQNLNHDAMYWYRQDPGQGLRLIYYSQIVNDFQKGDIAEGYSVSREKKESFPLTVTSAQKNPTAFYLCASSPEGQFTGELFFGEGSRLTVL.

V usage is TRBV2 and J usage is TRBJ1-6; D is perhaps TRBD1 (6 bases). Germline CDR1 is SNHLY and CDR2 is FYNNEI. V was pared by 4 bases and J by 4 bases, with 11 bases between. CDR3 length: 15 amino acids. Here the CDR3 DNA reads TGTGCCAGCAGTGTGGTCACAGGGTATAATTCACCCCTCCACTTT. Translation: CASSVVTGYNSPLHF.

DNA for the CDR3: TGTGCCAGCAGCAAATCGGATACTAGCGGGGGCACCTACGAGCAGTACTTC. Amino acid sequence: CASSKSDTSGGTYEQYF. The gene calls are TRBV21-1 and TRBJ2-7; the D call of TRBD2 is as the table states it, not checked on the DNA. TRBV21-1 is a listed pseudogene. The CDR3 consists of 17 residues.

The chain uses TRBV6-1 and TRBJ1-2; the D gene is possibly TRBD1 (6 bases). V was shortened by 5 bases and J by 2 bases, with 12 bases between the two germline ends. The V gene's germline CDR1 is MNHNS and CDR2 SASEGT. The CDR3 is 14 residues long. CDR3 amino acids: CASSTGHRNYGYTF. The CDR3 nucleotides are TGTGCCAGCAGTACGGGACACAGAAACTATGGCTACACCTTC.

This chain uses TRBV28 with TRBJ1-5; TRBD1 might be the D (5 bases). The ends were cut back, 8 bases at V and 3 bases at J, with 14 bases in the middle. CDR1 MDHEN and CDR2 SYDVKM come from the germline V gene. CDR3 length equals 14 residues. CDR3 protein: CASGQGPLNQPQHF. In DNA, the CDR3 is TGTGCCAGCGGACAAGGACCACTCAATCAGCCCCAGCATTTT.

J is TRBJ1-2 and V is TRBV7-2; D possibly corresponds to TRBD1 (6 bases). Per the germline V gene, CDR1 is SGHTA and CDR2 is FQGNSA. The CDR3 contains 15 residues. The V end was cut by 5 bases, the J end by 0 bases, with 13 bases between. The chain's CDR3 is CASSQGTATNYGYTF. CDR3 DNA sequence: TGTGCCAGCAGCCAGGGGACCGCTACTAACTATGGCTACACCTTC.

The chain couples TRBV18 to TRBJ2-5, with a possible D match to TRBD1 (6 bases). V was shortened by 3 bases and J by 2 bases, with 16 bases between the two germline ends. This CDR3 contains 16 residues. Germline values: CDR1 KGHSH, CDR2 LQKENI. The CDR3 bases are TGTGCCAGCTCACCCTACCCGACAGGACCTCAAGAGACCCAGTACTTC. Translated, it gives CASSPYPTGPQETQYF.

The V and J genes are TRBV5-1 and TRBJ1-2, with D maybe TRBD1 (5 bases). The CDR3 extends over 12 amino acids. The V end lost 0 bases, the J end lost 5 bases, and 5 bases lay between the germline ends. Germline CDR1 and CDR2: SGHRS and YFSETQ. CDR3 nucleotide sequence: TGCGCCAGCAGCTTGGAGGGGTATGGCTACACCTTC. The encoded protein is CASSLEGYGYTF.

The chain employs TRBV14 and TRBJ1-2, with a weak D call TRBD1 (5 bases). The V gene lost 4 bases and the J gene lost 6 bases, with 18 bases spanning the gap. The CDR3 spans 15 residues. The germline gives CDR1 SGHDN, CDR2 FVKESK. CDR3 DNA: TGTGCCAGCAGCCCTACTTGGGTCCAGGGCCATGGCTACACCTTC. This encodes CASSPTWVQGHGYTF.

This chain joins TRBV5-6 and TRBJ2-5; TRBD1 aligns across 8 bases. The junction had 9 bases not matched to a gene; V was cut back by 4 bases and J by 4 bases. The CDR3 runs 15 residues. Germline V gene data show CDR1 as SGHDT and CDR2 as YYEEEE. The CDR3, as DNA: TGTGCCAGCAGCCTCGACAGGGGTTCTCTAGAGACCCAGTACTTC. It codes for CASSLDRGSLETQYF. The variable domain in full, with the rest retrieved from reference TRBV5-6 and TRBJ2-5, is DAGVTQSPTHLIKTRGQQVTLRCSPKSGHDTVSWYQQALGQGPQFIFQYYEEEERQRGNFPDRFSGHQFPNYSSELNVNALLLGDSALYLCASSLDRGSLETQYFGPGTRLLVL.

The V and J genes are TRBV9 and TRBJ2-2; TRBD2 agrees at 12 bases. The CDR3 covers 17 residues. Germline V gene lookup returns CDR1 SGDLS and CDR2 YYNGEE. Trimming at V came to 2 bases and at J to 5 bases, leaving 7 bases not matched to a gene. The CDR3 protein is CASSVPGLAGDTGELFF. CDR3 nucleotides: TGTGCCAGCAGCGTTCCGGGACTAGCGGGTGATACCGGGGAGCTGTTTTTT.

The chain recombines TRBV11-2 with TRBJ1-6, with TRBD1 identical over 7 bases. With 5 bases clipped from V and 7 bases from J, the junction kept 11 bases outside the gene matches. This CDR3 is built from 16 residues. Per the germline V gene, CDR1 is SGHAT and CDR2 is FQNNGV. The CDR3 is CASSETGPNYNSPLHF. The CDR3 coding sequence is TGTGCCAGCAGCGAGACAGGGCCCAATTACAATTCACCCCTCCACTTT. The variable domain in full, completed from reference TRBV11-2 and TRBJ1-6, reads EAGVAQSPRYKIIEKRQSVAFWCNPISGHATLYWYQQILGQGPKLLIQFQNNGVVDDSQLPKDRFSAERLKGVDSTLKIQPAKLEDSAVYLCASSETGPNYNSPLHFGNGTRLTVT.

The chain combines TRBV4-2 with TRBJ2-5; a weak D match, TRBD1 (5 bases). V was cut by 5 bases and J by 0 bases, with 10 bases left in between. CDR1 is LGHNA, CDR2 YNFKEQ, per germline. The CDR3 extends over 14 amino acids. In DNA, the CDR3 is TGTGCCAGCAGCTTAACAGGCAACCAAGAGACCCAGTACTTC. This translates into CASSLTGNQETQYF.

The chain employs TRBV19 and TRBJ2-3, with 8 bases aligning to TRBD2. CDR1 is LNHDA and CDR2 is SQIVND in the germline V gene (reference sequence). CDR3 length: 16 residues. Losses at the gene ends were 5 bases for V and 2 bases for J; bases not matched to a gene: 9. This CDR3 reads CASSFTTSGNTDTQYF. Written as DNA, the CDR3 is TGTGCCAGTAGTTTCACCACTAGCGGAAACACAGATACGCAGTATTTT.

The chain uses TRBV4-2 and TRBJ1-1, with a tentative D call TRBD1 (5 bases). Germline V gives CDR1 LGHNA, CDR2 YNFKEQ. Trimming removed 3 bases at V and 4 bases at J, with 21 bases between. The CDR3 has 17 amino acids. The CDR3 here is CASSHVSGEGEATEAFF. The CDR3 DNA follows: TGTGCCAGCAGCCATGTAAGCGGCGAAGGGGAGGCCACTGAAGCTTTCTTT.

The chain links TRBV9 to TRBJ1-5; TRBD1 is a possible D gene (5 bases). Germline V gene sequence: CDR1 SGDLS, CDR2 YYNGEE. The CDR3 length is 14 residues. V lost 4 bases, J lost 3 bases, and 11 bases lay in between. CDR3 bases: TGTGCCAGCAGCCTAACAGGTTACAATCAGCCCCAGCATTTT. It translates to CASSLTGYNQPQHF.

The chain is built from TRBV4-1 and TRBJ1-3; D call uncertain. The CDR3 runs 13 residues. V was shortened by 6 bases and J by 4 bases, with 10 bases between the two germline ends. Looked up from germline, CDR1 is MGHRA and CDR2 is YSYEKL. The CDR3: CASRLTGGNTIYF. The DNA for the CDR3 is TGCGCCAGCAGGTTGACGGGAGGAAACACCATATATTTT.

The gene calls are TRBV2 and TRBJ2-7; no reliable D call. Germline V gene lookup returns CDR1 SNHLY and CDR2 FYNNEI. The CDR3 totals 13 residues. Between the trimmed V and J ends, which lost 5 bases and 2 bases, there was a span of 10 bases. The CDR3 spells CASSPGITYEQYF. In nucleotides, the CDR3 is TGTGCCAGCAGTCCGGGTATAACCTACGAGCAGTACTTC.

V is TRBV27 and J is TRBJ1-2; possible D gene TRBD1, 6 bases. The CDR3 spans 17 residues. V lost 6 bases to trimming and J lost 7 bases, with 27 bases between them. The V gene's germline CDR1 is MNHEY and CDR2 SMNVEV (reference sequence). CDR3 amino acids: CASRRTLQGRSESGYTF. CDR3 in DNA: TGTGCCAGCAGGAGGACCTTACAGGGCAGGTCGGAAAGTGGCTACACCTTC.

This clone came up a few times. J is TRBJ2-5 and V is TRBV7-2; D is uncertain. Germline V gene data show CDR1 as SGHTA and CDR2 as FQGNSA. The CDR3 totals 14 residues. V gave up 3 bases and J gave up 4 bases, with 12 bases separating them. The CDR3 DNA reads as TGTGCCAGCAGCTTTTCTCTAAGAGGAGAGACCCAGTACTTC. Its protein is CASSFSLRGETQYF. The full variable domain, completed using reference TRBV7-2 and TRBJ2-5, is GAGVSQSPSNKVTEKGKDVELRCDPISGHTALYWYRQSLGQGLEFLIYFQGNSAPDKSGLPSDRFSAERTGGSVSTLTIQRTQQEDSAVYLCASSFSLRGETQYFGPGTRLLVL.